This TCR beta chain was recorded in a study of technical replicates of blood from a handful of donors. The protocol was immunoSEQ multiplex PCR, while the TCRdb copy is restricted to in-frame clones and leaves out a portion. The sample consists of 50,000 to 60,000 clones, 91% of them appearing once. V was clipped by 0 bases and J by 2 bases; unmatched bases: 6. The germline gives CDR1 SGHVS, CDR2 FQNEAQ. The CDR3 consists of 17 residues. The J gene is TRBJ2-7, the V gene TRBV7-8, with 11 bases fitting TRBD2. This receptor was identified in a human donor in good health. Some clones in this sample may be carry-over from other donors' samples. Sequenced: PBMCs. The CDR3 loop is CASSLAPASGGTYEQYF. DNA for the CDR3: TGTGCCAGCAGCTTAGCGCCGGCTAGCGGGGGGACCTACGAGCAGTACTTC.